One sample yielded the 30 T cell receptor beta chains listed below, sequenced in a study of low-dose radiotherapy and immunotherapy resistance in tumors (dated by TCRdb to 2021 to 2024). The time point label corresponds to: after trial treatment. This sample's treatment or condition label indicates: LDRT plus nivolumab, ipilimumab, low-dose cyclophosphamide and aspirin (RACIN trial). The sequencer listed for this sample is Illumina HiSeq 2500. Superscript III and a set of TRAV- and TRBV-specific primers were used to synthesize first-strand cDNA, so that both TCRalpha and TCRbeta chains were covered. An approximately 20-cycle PCR with Phusion amplified the TCRs, pairing a constant-region primer with the adapter that was attached to the V primers. TCRdb took the public reads, trimmed them with fastp at Q25, ran MiXCR for clone calling and kept in-frame beta chains. Every distinct CDR3 protein forms one entry, paired with its most common genes and DNA. A total of under 95,000 distinct CDR3 sequences appear in this sample, 15% to 20% of them only once. The ten largest clones take up roughly 1.4% of the sample.

The input for sequencing was PBMCs, taken after low-dose radiotherapy plus immunotherapy. These receptors were taken from a male donor with prostate cancer.

This clonotype was observed at least ten times. This sequence joins TRBV28 and TRBJ2-7; D unresolved. Trimming shortened V by 5 bases and J by 3 bases, and 26 bases separated the two germline ends. The germline gives CDR1 MDHEN, CDR2 SYDVKM. CDR3 length: 18 amino acids. The CDR3 loop is CASSQIGSGQVKVYEQYF. In DNA form, the CDR3 reads TGTGCCAGCAGTCAAATCGGATCCGGGCAGGTGAAGGTCTACGAGCAGTACTTC.

As for this clonotype: It differs at one base from a far larger clone, so likely a read error. The chain carries TRBV28 and TRBJ2-1; D uncertain. The germline CDR1 and CDR2 sequences are MDHEN and SYDVKM. V was clipped by 2 bases and J by 10 bases, with 9 bases between them. The CDR3 contains 12 residues. CDR3 amino acids: CASSLTSSEQFF. CDR3 DNA: TGTGCCAGCAGTTTAACGTCCAGCGAGCAGTTCTTC.

This clonotype was counted ten times or more. The DNA for the CDR3 is TGTGCCTGGAGTGTATCCAGGATTGTTGGGGATAGCAATCAGCCCCAGCATTTT. This codes for CAWSVSRIVGDSNQPQHF. The gene calls are TRBV30 and TRBJ1-5, with D uncertain. This CDR3 region has 18 residues. Per germline, CDR1 GTSNPN and CDR2 SVGIG (reference sequence). Trimming cost V 0 bases and J 0 bases, with 18 bases left between them.

This clonotype was counted ten times or more. V and J are TRBV20-1 and TRBJ2-4, with 7 positions matching TRBD2. Per germline, CDR1 DFQATT and CDR2 SNEGSKA (reference sequence). V lost 0 bases to trimming and J lost 3 bases; unmatched junction nucleotides: 17. The CDR3 consists of 19 residues. CDR3 DNA: TGCAGTGCTAGAGATGATTCGCGGGAGTGGGAGTTGGGCAAAAACATTCAGTACTTC. As protein: CSARDDSREWELGKNIQYF.

Ten or more counts support this clonotype. V and J are TRBV5-1 and TRBJ2-7; 7 bases align to TRBD2. The CDR3 has 12 amino acids. V was pared by 5 bases and J by 3 bases, with 2 bases of the junction left unmatched. The germline V gene has CDR1 SGHRS and CDR2 YFSETQ. CDR3 sequence reads: CASRREGYEQYF. CDR3 DNA sequence: TGCGCCAGCAGGAGGGAGGGCTACGAGCAGTACTTC. Supplemented by reference TRBV5-1 and TRBJ2-7, the full variable domain reads KAGVTQTPRYLIKTRGQQVTLSCSPISGHRSVSWYQQTPGQGLQFLFEYFSETQRNKGNFPGRFSGRQFSNSRSEMNVSTLELGDSALYLCASRREGYEQYFGPGTRLTVT.

This clonotype was counted many times. The chain recombines TRBV7-3 with TRBJ2-3; 10 positions agree with TRBD1. Germline V gene sequence: CDR1 SGHTA, CDR2 FQGTGA. This CDR3 has 15 amino acids. Losses at the gene ends were 7 bases for V and 3 bases for J; bases not matched to a gene: 7. This chain's CDR3 is CASTAGGQGTDTQYF. Written as DNA, the CDR3 is TGTGCCAGCACCGCCGGGGGACAGGGGACAGATACGCAGTATTTT.

This clonotype appeared many times. The V call is TRBV29-1, the J call TRBJ1-1; 8 bases agree with TRBD1. The V gene end was trimmed by 3 bases and the J gene end by 5 bases; junction bases not matched to a gene: 5. The CDR3 has 13 residues. CDR1 SQVTM and CDR2 ANQGSEA come from the germline V gene. The CDR3 DNA is TGCAGCGTTGATAACAACAGGGGGACTGAAGCTTTCTTT. Its translation is CSVDNNRGTEAFF.

This clonotype was counted at least ten times. This chain joins TRBV28 and TRBJ2-7, with D tentatively TRBD1 (5 bases). CDR3 length: 15 residues. Germline CDR1 reads MDHEN; CDR2 reads SYDVKM. V lost 2 bases and J 0 bases, leaving 11 bases between the germline ends. The CDR3 spells CASSLGGQVSYEQYF. As DNA, the CDR3 is TGTGCCAGCAGTTTAGGTGGACAAGTCTCCTACGAGCAGTACTTC.

This clonotype was seen repeatedly, ten times or more. This chain links TRBV20-1 with TRBJ2-1; D might be TRBD1 (9 bases). V was cut by 0 bases and J by 12 bases, with 21 bases left in between. The germline gives CDR1 DFQATT, CDR2 SNEGSKA (reference sequence). This CDR3 comprises 15 residues. Here the CDR3 reads CSARDAGGQGSVQFF. The DNA for the CDR3 is TGCAGTGCTAGAGATGCGGGGGGACAGGGTTCGGTGCAGTTCTTC.

This clonotype was detected ten times or more. The rearrangement links TRBV11-2 to TRBJ2-1; TRBD2 aligns across 10 bases. The V and J ends lost 4 bases and 6 bases, in that order; junction bases with no gene match: 12. CDR1 and CDR2 from the germline V gene are SGHAT and FQNNGV. The CDR3 covers 17 residues. The CDR3 loop reads CASSSDPSGSGINEQFF. DNA of the CDR3: TGTGCCAGCAGCTCGGACCCTAGCGGGAGTGGCATCAATGAGCAGTTCTTC.

This clonotype was seen at least ten times. The chain employs TRBV2 and TRBJ1-4; TRBD1 might be the D (5 bases). Germline V lookup: CDR1 SNHLY, CDR2 FYNNEI. V was pared by 4 bases and J by 6 bases, with 9 bases between. The CDR3 covers 13 residues. The CDR3 is CASSGQGYEKLFF. The CDR3 nucleotides are TGTGCCAGCAGTGGGCAGGGCTATGAAAAACTGTTTTTT.

This clonotype was detected many times. V is TRBV4-1 and J is TRBJ2-5, with TRBD2 identical over 9 bases. After removal of 3 bases from V and 5 bases from J, the junction contained 7 bases not matched to a gene. The CDR3 runs to 15 residues. From germline, CDR1 is MGHRA and CDR2 YSYEKL. CDR3 loop: CASSHGAGGSETQYF. DNA for the CDR3: TGCGCCAGCAGCCATGGGGCGGGAGGGAGTGAGACCCAGTACTTC.

This clonotype was observed at least ten times. The rearrangement joins TRBV6-5 to TRBJ2-4, with 7 bases fitting TRBD1. The CDR3 has 14 residues. Looked up from germline, CDR1 is MNHEY and CDR2 is SVGAGI. V lost 6 bases and J lost 3; bases outside the gene matches: 5. The chain's CDR3 is CASRETGFKNIQYF. The CDR3 DNA is TGTGCCAGCAGAGAGACAGGGTTCAAAAACATTCAGTACTTC.

The chain combines TRBV18 with TRBJ1-2, with no clear D. The CDR3 consists of 14 residues. Germline CDR1 reads KGHSH; CDR2 reads LQKENI. Trimming removed 3 bases at V and 1 base at J, with 9 bases between. The CDR3 DNA sequence: TGTGCCAGCTCACCTGGCGGGAATAACTATGGCTACACCTTC. Translating gives CASSPGGNNYGYTF.

CDR3 DNA sequence: TGTGCCAGCAGTTTATTGGGACCCCCGGTCGATACGCAGTATTTT. It is translated as CASSLLGPPVDTQYF. This chain links TRBV28 with TRBJ2-3, with D possibly called TRBD1 or TRBD2 (5 bases each). Germline CDR1 MDHEN, CDR2 SYDVKM. V was shortened by 1 base and J by 6 bases, with 14 bases between the two germline ends. The CDR3 spans 15 residues. The full variable domain, with the rest looked up from reference TRBV28 and TRBJ2-3, is DVKVTQSSRYLVKRTGEKVFLECVQDMDHENMFWYRQDPGLGLRLIYFSYDVKMKEKGDIPEGYSVSREKKERFSLILESASTNQTSMYLCASSLLGPPVDTQYFGPGTRLTVL.

The sample holds many counts of this clonotype. Written as DNA, the CDR3 is TGCAGTGCTAGACTAGCGGGAGTGCGGGGGAATGAGCAGTTCTTC. The encoded protein is CSARLAGVRGNEQFF. J is TRBJ2-1 and V is TRBV20-1; TRBD2 aligns across 10 bases. The CDR3 is 15 amino acids. CDR1 DFQATT and CDR2 SNEGSKA come from the germline V gene (reference sequence). Trimming cost V 2 bases and J 7 bases; bases outside gene matches: 8.

This clonotype has a count of ten or more. The chain links TRBV2 to TRBJ2-7, with D possibly matching TRBD1 (6 bases). V dropped 6 bases and J dropped 4 bases, with 10 bases sitting between them. There are 12 residues in the CDR3. CDR1 and CDR2 from the germline V gene are SNHLY and FYNNEI. The CDR3 DNA reads as TGTGCCAGCAGCCGAGACAGGTACGAGCAGTACTTC. This sequence encodes CASSRDRYEQYF.

In DNA, the CDR3 is TGTGCCAGCCCGCCCCGGACTAGCGGGATCCTTGCCAGTGAGCAGTTCTTC. Translation gives CASPPRTSGILASEQFF. This chain joins TRBV28 and TRBJ2-1; TRBD2 agrees at 12 bases. CDR1 MDHEN and CDR2 SYDVKM come from the germline V gene. The CDR3 has 17 amino acids. V gave up 8 bases and J gave up 9 bases; unmatched junction bases: 17. Using reference TRBV28 and TRBJ2-1 for the parts outside the CDR3, the full variable domain is DVKVTQSSRYLVKRTGEKVFLECVQDMDHENMFWYRQDPGLGLRLIYFSYDVKMKEKGDIPEGYSVSREKKERFSLILESASTNQTSMYLCASPPRTSGILASEQFFGPGTRLTVL.

The chain combines TRBV29-1 with TRBJ2-7; 14 nucleotides line up with TRBD2. This CDR3 comprises 17 residues. From germline, CDR1 is SQVTM and CDR2 ANQGSEA. V shed 0 bases, J shed 12 bases, and the junction held 16 bases outside the gene matches. CDR3 sequence (DNA): TGCAGCGTTGAAGATTCCGGGACTAGCGGGAGTAGGCACGCAGCGTACTTC. Its protein is CSVEDSGTSGSRHAAYF.

Turning to this clonotype: The likely explanation is a read error, given a far larger clone one base away. This likely comes from a read error, as the CDR3 has no conserved phenylalanine or tryptophan at its end. This chain uses TRBV2 with TRBJ1-1; D call uncertain. This CDR3 is built from 17 residues. The V end was cut by 10 bases, the J end by 3 bases, with 27 bases between. In germline, CDR1 is SNHLY, CDR2 FYNNEI. DNA of the CDR3: TGTGCCATCAAGGGTCGGGAAAAGACGAGGCACCACACTGAAGCTTTCTCT. Translated: CAIKGREKTRHHTEAFS.

In nucleotides, the CDR3 is TGTGCCAGCAGGGCGGACAGGGGGCGCTCCTACAATGAGCAGTTCTTC. Translating it yields CASRADRGRSYNEQFF. The chain couples TRBV5-4 to TRBJ2-1, with 11 bases lining up with TRBD1. This CDR3 has 16 amino acids. The J segment lost 0 bases and the V segment lost 5 bases, leaving 4 bases of the junction unmatched. Germline values: CDR1 SGHNT, CDR2 YYREEE (reference sequence).

There are many counts of this clonotype. The CDR3 reads CASSMGQGEETQYF. The CDR3 DNA reads as TGCGCCAGCAGCATGGGACAGGGAGAAGAGACCCAGTACTTC. This chain connects TRBV5-1 to TRBJ2-5; 9 bases agree with TRBD1. Trimming at V came to 4 bases and at J to 3 bases, leaving 4 bases not matched to a gene. Germline V gene lookup returns CDR1 SGHRS and CDR2 YFSETQ. This CDR3 is built from 14 residues.

In this sample, this clonotype turned up many times. This chain joins TRBV6-1 and TRBJ2-3; D unresolved. Trimming cost V 1 base and J 1 base, with 9 bases left between them. The germline V gene has CDR1 MNHNS and CDR2 SASEGT. This CDR3 spans 15 amino acids. CDR3 region: CASSEVFRGTDTQYF. The CDR3 bases are TGTGCCAGCAGTGAAGTATTCCGGGGCACAGATACGCAGTATTTT.

This clonotype was recorded many times. The V call is TRBV7-9, the J call TRBJ2-3, with D perhaps given as TRBD1 or TRBD2 (5 bases each). Germline V gene sequence: CDR1 SEHNR, CDR2 FQNEAQ (reference sequence). V lost 5 bases and J 8 bases, leaving 17 bases between the germline ends. This CDR3 is built from 14 residues. CDR3 loop: CASSPGAAQTTQYF. DNA of the CDR3: TGTGCCAGCAGCCCCGGGGCCGCTCAGACTACGCAGTATTTT.

This clonotype was seen at least ten times. The chain carries TRBV20-1 and TRBJ2-1; 10 nucleotides line up with TRBD2. J lost 4 bases, V lost 3 bases, and 12 bases had no gene match. The CDR3 runs 17 residues. Germline CDR1 DFQATT, CDR2 SNEGSKA (reference sequence). The CDR3 coding sequence is TGCAGTGCTAGTGTGCTAGCGGGAGCGGTCCAGTACAATGAGCAGTTCTTC. It is translated as CSASVLAGAVQYNEQFF.

Concerning this clonotype: This likely traces to a read error, being one base from a far larger clone. CDR3 nucleotides: TGCAGCGTTGATCTATTCCGTGCCGAGCAGTACTTC. Protein: CSVDLFRAEQYF. J is TRBJ2-7 and V is TRBV29-1; no definite D call. The CDR3 runs 12 residues. V shed 3 bases and J shed 6 bases, with 12 bases lying between them. Germline-derived CDR1 and CDR2 are SQVTM and ANQGSEA.

A word on this clonotype: A much larger clone lies a single base off, so this may be a read error. The genes are TRBV5-3 and TRBJ1-4, with a possible D match to TRBD1 (6 bases). TRBV5-3 is flagged as an ORF with uncertain function. The CDR3 covers 15 residues. Trimming left V 8 bases short and J 4 bases short, with 18 bases between. The CDR3 DNA follows: TGTGCCAGCGGCTGGAGACAGGAACGTAATGAAAAACTGTTTTTT. Protein: CASGWRQERNEKLFF.

This clonotype was counted ten times or more. V is TRBV19 and J is TRBJ2-5; the match to TRBD2 covers 14 bases. The germline gives CDR1 LNHDA, CDR2 SQIVND (reference sequence). This CDR3 spans 14 amino acids. V dropped 9 bases and J dropped 4; count of bases not matched to a gene: 4. The CDR3 region is CARLGTSGRETQYF. In nucleotides, the CDR3 is TGTGCCAGACTAGGGACTAGCGGGAGAGAGACCCAGTACTTC.

The chain links TRBV28 to TRBJ2-3; unclear D gene. The CDR3 has 15 residues. V dropped 3 bases and J dropped 0 bases, with 10 bases sitting between them. Germline V gene sequence: CDR1 MDHEN, CDR2 SYDVKM. Here the CDR3 DNA reads TGTGCCAGCAGTTTTAACCCGTCGAGCACAGATACGCAGTATTTT. It codes for CASSFNPSSTDTQYF.

This clonotype occurred many times. The V call is TRBV30, the J call TRBJ2-5; 11 positions match TRBD2. The CDR3 loop spans 15 amino acids. J lost 3 bases, V lost 2 bases, and 5 bases had no gene match. Germline CDR1 and CDR2: GTSNPN and SVGIG (reference sequence). The CDR3 DNA reads as TGTGCCTGGAGTCCCGGACTAGCGGGCAAAGAGACCCAGTACTTC. It yields the protein CAWSPGLAGKETQYF.